The clone carrying this TCR beta chain was seen many times. The antigen is not known. This sample is part of a study of T cells after yellow fever vaccination. TCRdb analysed the 5' RACE reads with MiXCR anew, one entry per CDR3 protein. The sample includes fewer than 450,000 distinct CDR3 sequences, 3.5% to 4.5% of them seen just once. The CDR3 extends over 14 amino acids. In germline, CDR1 is WSHSY, CDR2 SAAADI. Deletions cut 1 base from V and 5 bases from J, with 11 bases between. Study-level points and caveats: Shared CD4/CD8 clonotypes were a small share, likely from convergent recombination.

The chain couples TRBV10-2 to TRBJ2-5; D not certain. The receptor comes from a young man who received the YFV17D yellow fever vaccine. The sample was PBMCs, taken 5 days after the yellow fever booster vaccination. The CDR3 sequence: CASSEWLTRETQYF. The CDR3 DNA sequence: TGCGCCAGCAGTGAGTGGTTGACCCGGGAGACCCAGTACTTC.